The sequence of this T cell receptor (beta chain) was determined in a study of cytomegalovirus exposure and HLA in healthy donors. At the level of the study: Early release data held some 79 million unique TCRs from HLA-typed donors. Overall study results and limits: Accounts indicate the classifier identified cytomegalovirus status with strong specificity and sensitivity. Common viral pathogens seemed, in a later analysis, to connect with several of the most significant clusters. Another analysis was done later, and it associated around 15,000 TCR beta sequences with HLA alleles at 0.05 false discovery rate.

As concerns this clone: Its target is unknown.

The PCR used 60 Vbeta and 13 Jbeta primers. Only in-frame clones appear in the TCRdb table, and some are missing; sequencing was by immunoSEQ multiplex PCR. The sample holds 90,000 or so clones, around four fifths seen once. From germline, CDR1 is SGHAT and CDR2 FQDESV (reference sequence). The V and J ends lost 6 bases and 2 bases, in that order; junction bases with no gene match: 11. The CDR3 is 17 amino acids. This clonotype was obtained from a man aged 25 to 40 in good health and CMV-seropositive. Sequenced: PBMCs. This chain connects TRBV11-1 to TRBJ2-7; 12 nucleotides align to TRBD1. CDR3 sequence reads: CASSSGTGGAKPYEQYF. DNA of the CDR3: TGTGCCAGCAGTTCCGGGACAGGGGGCGCTAAACCCTACGAGCAGTACTTC.